This T cell receptor beta chain was observed in a study of identifying expanded T cells in peripheral blood. The study's findings and limits: Two-week clone count variance significantly increased as total template count grew. Technical replicates showed 0.9 to 1.5 changed clones; approximately 2 weeks 15 to 20; four weeks 19.

About this clone itself: No antigen is known for it.

TCRdb keeps only in-frame clones here, not all; method: immunoSEQ multiplex PCR. The sample consists of roughly 61,000 clones, about 92% of them appearing once. V lost 5 bases and J 6 bases, leaving 20 bases between the germline ends. Germline V CDR1 and CDR2: SGHVS, FNYEAQ. The CDR3 length is 17 residues. The specimen was blood. This TCR was recovered from a person aged 18-69 years in good health. The rearrangement uses TRBV7-6 and TRBJ1-6; maybe TRBD1 (5 bases). The CDR3 loop reads CASSPWGGRDANSPLHF. CDR3 in DNA: TGTGCCAGCAGCCCATGGGGCGGCCGGGACGCTAATTCACCCCTCCACTTT. Drawing the rest from reference TRBV7-6 and TRBJ1-6, the complete variable domain is GAGVSQSPRYKVTKRGQDVALRCDPISGHVSLYWYRQALGQGPEFLTYFNYEAQQDKSGLPNDRFSAERPEGSISTLTIQRTEQRDSAMYRCASSPWGGRDANSPLHFGNGTRLTVT.